The 30 T cell receptor beta chains in this list originate from one sample, sequenced in a study of cytomegalovirus exposure and HLA in healthy donors. 60 Vbeta and 13 Jbeta primers were used in PCR. Assay: immunoSEQ multiplex PCR; the TCRdb copy retains only in-frame clones and omits some. Altogether 150,000 or so clones are present, around three quarters being singletons, with the ten largest covering approximately 3%. The sample consisted of PBMCs. The receptors were gathered from a woman aged 40 to 50 in good health and CMV-seronegative.

Only one count was recorded for this clone. The gene calls are TRBV5-1 and TRBJ2-5, with TRBD2 as a possible D gene (6 bases). The closer fit of TRBJ2-7 to the DNA end suggests the J call may be wrong. Germline-derived CDR1 and CDR2 are SGHRS and YFSETQ. This CDR3 is 16 amino acids long. The chain's CDR3 is CASSFGGWGAAYEQYF. The CDR3 DNA reads as TGCGCCAGCAGCTTTGGGGGGTGGGGTGCAGCCTACGAGCAGTACTTC.

This chain joins TRBV19 and TRBJ1-5, with D unresolved. The CDR3 sequence is 12 residues long. CDR1 and CDR2 (germline): LNHDA, SQIVND (reference sequence). Trimming took 1 base from V and 5 from J, leaving 3 bases between them. CDR3 loop: CASSIADQPQHF. The CDR3 bases are TGTGCCAGTAGTATAGCAGATCAGCCCCAGCATTTT. The full variable domain, completed using reference TRBV19 and TRBJ1-5, is DGGITQSPKYLFRKEGQNVTLSCEQNLNHDAMYWYRQDPGQGLRLIYYSQIVNDFQKGDIAEGYSVSREKKESFPLTVTSAQKNPTAFYLCASSIADQPQHFGDGTRLSIL.

This clone showed up just once. The rearrangement joins TRBV10-3 to TRBJ2-1; 9 bases line up with TRBD2. This CDR3 contains 16 residues. The junction had 9 bases not matched to a gene; V was cut back by 0 bases and J by 9 bases. CDR1 is ENHRY, CDR2 SYGVKD, per germline. CDR3 DNA sequence: TGTGCCATCAGTGAGTCGATGCGGGGGGGCCCTGGTGAGCAGTTCTTC. It codes for CAISESMRGGPGEQFF.

In its sample, this clone was seen a few times. The rearrangement uses TRBV5-8 and TRBJ1-4, with 9 bases identical to TRBD1. This CDR3 spans 14 amino acids. Germline V gene lookup returns CDR1 SGHTS and CDR2 YDEGEE. Trimming removed 6 bases from V and 7 bases from J; junction bases left unmatched: 7. CDR3 in amino acids: CASKQGAGSEKLFF. The CDR3 bases are TGTGCCAGCAAACAGGGGGCCGGTAGTGAAAAACTGTTTTTT.

This chain joins TRBV4-1 and TRBJ2-7; 7 bases are shared with TRBD1. There are 14 residues in the CDR3. Germline CDR1 reads MGHRA; CDR2 reads YSYEKL. Trimming took 5 bases from V and 4 from J; bases not matched to a gene: 8. The CDR3 region has the DNA TGCGCCAGCAGCTACAGGGGTGGTAAGTACGAGCAGTACTTC. Its translation is CASSYRGGKYEQYF.

The rearrangement uses TRBV13 and TRBJ1-3; 7 bases agree with TRBD1. V lost 0 bases and J lost 4; bases outside the gene matches: 3. Germline V gives CDR1 PRHDT, CDR2 FYEKMQ (reference sequence). The CDR3 has 15 amino acids. The CDR3 here is CASSLGTGRGNTIYF. The CDR3 DNA is TGTGCCAGCAGCTTAGGGACAGGGCGAGGAAACACCATATATTTT.

The rearrangement joins TRBV7-6 to TRBJ2-1; 8 positions match TRBD2. Trimming took 5 bases from V and 3 from J; bases not matched to a gene: 12. The CDR3 has 17 amino acids. In germline, CDR1 is SGHVS, CDR2 FNYEAQ. The CDR3 region is CASSPTPSGGDYNEQFF. CDR3 nucleotides: TGTGCCAGCAGCCCCACTCCGAGCGGGGGCGACTACAATGAGCAGTTCTTC.

The chain couples TRBV18 to TRBJ1-3; TRBD1 is a possible D gene (5 bases). Trimming removed 0 bases at V and 3 bases at J, with 6 bases between. Germline loops: CDR1 KGHSH, CDR2 LQKENI. This CDR3 has 14 amino acids. The CDR3, as DNA: TGTGCCAGCTCACCACCCCAGGGTGGAAACACCATATATTTT. Encoded protein: CASSPPQGGNTIYF.

The rearrangement links TRBV5-1 to TRBJ2-5, with 14 bases fitting TRBD2. V lost 0 bases and J lost 2; bases outside the gene matches: 3. Germline-derived CDR1 and CDR2 are SGHRS and YFSETQ. This CDR3 region has 17 residues. The CDR3 nucleotides are TGCGCCAGCAGCTTGGCTGGACTAGCGGGGGGACAAGAGACCCAGTACTTC. Translated, it gives CASSLAGLAGGQETQYF.

Of note for this clone: Other DNA sequences in this sample translate to the same CDR3. The chain recombines TRBV19 with TRBJ1-5; 8 nucleotides match TRBD1. J lost 5 bases, V lost 8 bases, and 8 bases had no gene match. Germline CDR1 and CDR2: LNHDA and SQIVND (reference sequence). This CDR3 has 14 residues. CDR3 coding DNA: TGTGCCAGTGGAGGGCAGGGGGCTGATCAGCCCCAGCATTTT. It codes for CASGGQGADQPQHF.

This clone was recorded a few times. V usage is TRBV15 and J usage is TRBJ2-3; possible D gene TRBD2, 6 bases. CDR3 length: 15 residues. CDR1 is LNHNV, CDR2 YYDKDF, per germline (reference sequence). V was clipped by 3 bases and J by 2 bases, with 12 bases between them. The CDR3 reads CATSRAGSYTDTQYF. CDR3 nucleotide sequence: TGTGCCACCAGCAGGGCGGGGAGCTACACAGATACGCAGTATTTT.

The genes are TRBV15 and TRBJ1-4; D uncertain. Germline CDR1 LNHNV, CDR2 YYDKDF (reference sequence). V was shortened by 2 bases and J by 4 bases, with 14 bases between the two germline ends. This CDR3 has 16 amino acids. In nucleotides, the CDR3 is TGTGCCACCAGCAGAAATCTCATAGGGAGTAATGAAAAACTGTTTTTT. The encoded protein is CATSRNLIGSNEKLFF.

This sequence joins TRBV28 and TRBJ2-7; 8 bases match TRBD1. V lost 5 bases, J lost 2 bases, and 5 bases stayed unmatched. CDR3 length: 14 residues. Germline lookup yields CDR1 MDHEN and CDR2 SYDVKM. The CDR3 reads CASSGDRWPYEQYF. CDR3 DNA sequence: TGTGCCAGCAGTGGGGACAGGTGGCCCTACGAGCAGTACTTC. The whole variable domain, remainder taken from reference TRBV28 and TRBJ2-7, is DVKVTQSSRYLVKRTGEKVFLECVQDMDHENMFWYRQDPGLGLRLIYFSYDVKMKEKGDIPEGYSVSREKKERFSLILESASTNQTSMYLCASSGDRWPYEQYFGPGTRLTVT.

V is TRBV5-8 and J is TRBJ2-7; TRBD2 matches 7 bases. Looked up from germline, CDR1 is SGHTS and CDR2 is YDEGEE. This CDR3 contains 15 residues. Trimming removed 6 bases from V and 5 bases from J; junction bases left unmatched: 14. The CDR3 DNA sequence: TGTGCCAGCACCAAGGGGAGGGGAGTGATTGACGAGCAGTACTTC. It yields the protein CASTKGRGVIDEQYF.

The chain couples TRBV5-1 to TRBJ2-1, with 13 nucleotides matching TRBD2. V shed 5 bases, J shed 7 bases, and the junction held 6 bases outside the gene matches. The germline gives CDR1 SGHRS, CDR2 YFSETQ. The CDR3 length is 15 residues. Here the CDR3 DNA reads TGCGCCAGCAGTTTGACTAGCGGGGGGCATAATGAGCAGTTCTTC. Translated: CASSLTSGGHNEQFF.

The chain recombines TRBV5-1 with TRBJ1-1; D ambiguous. The CDR3 runs 15 residues. Per the germline V gene, CDR1 is SGHRS and CDR2 is YFSETQ. Trimming took off 5 bases at V and 4 bases at J, with 18 bases between the two ends. CDR3 protein: CASRLYPGVATEAFF. The DNA of the CDR3 is TGCGCCAGCAGATTGTATCCAGGCGTCGCCACTGAAGCTTTCTTT.

The gene calls are TRBV10-3 and TRBJ1-1; D perhaps matches TRBD1 (5 bases). The CDR3 loop spans 15 amino acids. V lost 3 bases and J lost 0, with 11 bases in between. The V gene's germline CDR1 is ENHRY and CDR2 SYGVKD. CDR3 loop: CAISEQDTMNTEAFF. The CDR3 nucleotides read TGTGCCATCAGTGAACAGGATACCATGAACACTGAAGCTTTCTTT.

The J gene is TRBJ1-2, the V gene TRBV6-5; 8 bases are shared with TRBD1. V trimming: 5 bases; J trimming: 2 bases; junction bases outside the gene matches: 4. CDR3 length equals 14 residues. Germline assignment: CDR1 MNHEY and CDR2 SVGAGI. In nucleotides, the CDR3 is TGTGCCAGCAGTCGCAGGGGGCCAAACTATGGCTACACCTTC. Residues: CASSRRGPNYGYTF.

This clone was counted a single time. V gene TRBV7-9 combines with J gene TRBJ1-6; 7 nucleotides match TRBD1. The CDR3 is 13 amino acids. CDR1 is SEHNR and CDR2 is FQNEAQ in the germline V gene (reference sequence). The V segment lost 8 bases and the J segment 9 bases; nucleotides outside the gene matches: 7. The CDR3 here is CASRDREVSPLHF. In DNA, the CDR3 is TGTGCCAGCCGAGACAGGGAGGTTTCACCCCTCCACTTT.

This clone showed up just a few times. V usage is TRBV4-1 and J usage is TRBJ2-7; 8 bases map to TRBD1. Losses at the gene ends were 4 bases for V and 3 bases for J; bases not matched to a gene: 2. Germline CDR1 reads MGHRA; CDR2 reads YSYEKL. CDR3 size: 13 residues. The CDR3 DNA reads TGCGCCAGCAGCCGAGGACAGGGCTACGAGCAGTACTTC. It yields the protein CASSRGQGYEQYF.

This rearrangement joins TRBV5-1 to TRBJ1-1; a weak D match, TRBD1 (6 bases). V was cut by 6 bases and J by 6 bases, with 15 bases left in between. The CDR3 sequence is 13 residues long. The germline V gene encodes CDR1 SGHRS and CDR2 YFSETQ. CDR3 coding DNA: TGCGCCAGCAACCATACAGGGAAATCTGAAGCTTTCTTT. It translates to CASNHTGKSEAFF.

The rearrangement links TRBV5-1 to TRBJ1-2; no clear D. There are 15 residues in the CDR3. V was trimmed by 0 bases and J by 5 bases, leaving 14 bases between them. CDR1 is SGHRS and CDR2 is YFSETQ in the germline V gene. CDR3 DNA sequence: TGCGCCAGCAGCTTGGAGGGAGGCCCCACGTATGGCTACACCTTC. It is translated as CASSLEGGPTYGYTF.

J is TRBJ2-4 and V is TRBV2; D is perhaps TRBD1 (6 bases). The CDR3 has 13 amino acids. Trimming took 7 bases from V and 6 from J, leaving 13 bases between them. Germline CDR1 reads SNHLY; CDR2 reads FYNNEI. DNA for the CDR3: TGTGCCAGCACAGGGGCGGCGAGAAACATTCAGTACTTC. It encodes CASTGAARNIQYF.

The rearrangement uses TRBV5-8 and TRBJ2-3, with 9 bases fitting TRBD1. Losses at the gene ends were 5 bases for V and 9 bases for J; bases not matched to a gene: 7. Germline V gene sequence: CDR1 SGHTS, CDR2 YDEGEE. The CDR3 totals 13 residues. The CDR3 DNA reads as TGTGCCAGCAGTTTATACAGGGGGCAAACGCAGTATTTT. Translated, it gives CASSLYRGQTQYF.

CDR3: CASSQTPGQGLRKLFF. The CDR3 DNA sequence: TGTGCCAGCAGCCAGACTCCGGGACAGGGTCTCCGAAAACTGTTTTTT. The chain couples TRBV14 to TRBJ1-4, with 9 bases lining up with TRBD1. Per germline, CDR1 SGHDN and CDR2 FVKESK. V gave up 3 bases and J gave up 10 bases; unmatched junction bases: 12. The CDR3 contains 16 residues.

The J gene is TRBJ1-1, the V gene TRBV28; 7 nucleotides agree with TRBD1. V was clipped by 5 bases and J by 1 base; unmatched bases: 7. CDR1 is MDHEN, CDR2 SYDVKM, per germline. This CDR3 is built from 15 residues. CDR3 nucleotide sequence: TGTGCCAGCAGTCCGTGGGACAGACCGAACACTGAAGCTTTCTTT. Encoded protein: CASSPWDRPNTEAFF.

J is TRBJ2-2 and V is TRBV4-1; D remains unclear. This CDR3 contains 17 residues. Trimming removed 0 bases from V and 2 bases from J, with 13 bases in between. Germline values: CDR1 MGHRA, CDR2 YSYEKL. CDR3 nucleotides: TGCGCCAGCAGCCAAGATGTGGCAGACTTTAACACCGGGGAGCTGTTTTTT. It translates to CASSQDVADFNTGELFF.

This clone turned up a few times. CDR3 in amino acids: CASGPKGAGNEKLFF. The DNA for the CDR3 is TGCGCCAGCGGACCAAAGGGGGCCGGTAATGAAAAACTGTTTTTT. V and J are TRBV5-1 and TRBJ1-4; 7 nucleotides match TRBD1. Per the germline V gene, CDR1 is SGHRS and CDR2 is YFSETQ. The CDR3 totals 15 residues. Trimming took 7 bases from V and 4 from J; bases not matched to a gene: 10.

This chain joins TRBV6-1 and TRBJ1-3; 7 bases map to TRBD1. V shed 7 bases, J shed 2 bases, and the junction held 5 bases outside the gene matches. The germline CDR1 and CDR2 sequences are MNHNS and SASEGT. The CDR3 is 14 residues long. The CDR3 DNA follows: TGTGCCAGCAATACAGGGGACCCTGGAAACACCATATATTTT. Its translation is CASNTGDPGNTIYF.

There are a few counts of this clone. V is TRBV4-1 and J is TRBJ2-4, with 8 bases identical to TRBD2. The V segment lost 0 bases and the J segment 0 bases; nucleotides outside the gene matches: 10. Looked up from germline, CDR1 is MGHRA and CDR2 is YSYEKL. This CDR3 region has 19 residues. CDR3 coding DNA: TGCGCCAGCAGCCAAGACGGGGGGGGGTTGGTTCTAGCCAAAAACATTCAGTACTTC. Translated: CASSQDGGGLVLAKNIQYF.